This TCR beta chain appears in the sequencing data of a study of human T cells and chemical hapten exposure (dated by TCRdb to 2020 to 2022). In terms of the full investigation: For sensitization, 2% DPC in acetone was applied to a 2 cm by 2 cm area of upper inner arm skin. Peripheral blood TCR repertoire changes were tracked in vivo in alopecia patients during primary and secondary sensitization to the hapten diphenylcyclopropenone (DPC). Patient blood was sampled pre-sensitization (week 0) and at 2, 6 and about 24 weeks after DPC sensitization. Libraries were pooled for sequencing, and per-sample TCR yields varied mainly because of small differences in library volumes within the pool. Most of the patients in the cohort were female, and the cohort covered alopecia areata with under or over 50% scalp involvement, alopecia totalis and alopecia universalis. Twenty-nine alopecia patients provided blood for TCR sequencing at one to four time points (pre-sensitization, 2, 6 and 24 weeks). Throughout the roughly 24-week study period, patients were also given weekly therapeutic DPC doses on the scalp. Patch tests used Finn chambers with 0.01% DPC on the upper back, scored after 6 days by International Contact Dermatitis Research Group standards. What the research found in general, with its limitations: DPC sensitization did not change the number of TCRs with a frequency above 1 in 1000, and there was no evidence of changes in global repertoire structure. Significantly more large CDR3 similarity clusters were formed by expanded TCRs than by pre-sensitization or healthy control sets, consistent with antigen-driven responses. Because all patients had alopecia, a presumed autoimmune disease, the immune response of the patients might differ from that of healthy individuals. Patch test score correlated positively with the number of PT1 expanded TCRs, reaching significance at thresholds 8, 16 and 32 but not at 4. After repeated subsampling, changes were observed in the strength of the expansion versus patch-test correlation and in the threshold at which the correlation became significant.

A note on this clonotype: The antigen it binds to is not known. Base qualities are not provided; no much larger clone lies one nucleotide away.

Explained via the paper, the time point label denotes: patch test 1, 2 weeks after DPC sensitization. Explained via the paper, the treatment or condition label denotes: therapeutic diphenylcyclopropenone sensitization with weekly scalp DPC. At every patch-test visit, the blood draw took place before the patch test was put on. Patients were considered eligible if aged 18 to 70, diagnosed with alopecia and deemed suitable for DPC therapy, and patients were excluded if pregnant. Unfractionated whole blood was collected in Tempus Blood RNA tubes, and total RNA was extracted from that blood. Germline trimming: 2 bases from V, 1 base from J; junction bases outside gene matches: 7. Sequences LGHNA (CDR1) and YNFKEQ (CDR2) are obtained from the germline V gene. Taken from cysteine to phenylalanine, the CDR3 has 17 residues. Only CDR3 DNA is held: 51 bases, read in frame from base 1. Libraries came from RACE. The sequencer listed for this sample is NextSeq 500. Library preparation attached unique molecular identifiers to individual cDNA molecules for quantitative, reproducible TCR counting. From each blood RNA sample, both TCR alpha and TCR beta chains were sequenced. The study's own analysis went as follows. The median number of TCRs per sample was around 96,000, ranging from about 20,000 to 750,000. V, J and CDR3 annotation of the TCR reads was performed with the Decombinator software suite. Every sample was subsampled to the same number of TCRs (28,000) for the PS versus PT1 abundance plots. Expanded TCRs were defined as absent before sensitization and observed at least eight times at the 2-week time point. Starting from the raw public reads, TCRdb applied fastp trimming at Q25, assembled clones with MiXCR and retained in-frame beta chains. One record per CDR3 amino acid sequence lists the most common genes and DNA. Here the V and J calls rest on TCRdb's processing, not on the authors' analysis. The sample table shows just under 350,000 distinct CDR3 sequences, and under 8% are seen once. The ten largest clones take up 8% to 9% of the sample.

This receptor was taken from a woman younger than 35 with alopecia areata. Some clones in this sample may be carry-over from other donors' samples. The sequencing used whole blood, collected in connection with sensitization to the hapten diphenylcyclopropenone (DPC). The V and J segments used are TRBV4-2 and TRBJ2-3; 9 of the junction bases match TRBD2. The bases are TGTGCCAGCAGCCAAAACGGGCAGCGGGGGGGCACAGATACGCAGTATTTT. Translated, it reads CASSQNGQRGGTDTQYF.